The 20 T cell receptor beta chains below all came from one sample that was sequenced in a study of shared clonotypes between healthy human individuals. Terminally differentiated effector memory CD45RA+ cells were left out of the naive CD8 fraction, which was CD45RO-negative and positively selected for CCR7. The table came from immunoSEQ multiplex PCR; TCRdb's copy has only in-frame clones and leaves some out. The sample yields roughly 590,000 clones, roughly 96% seen once. The sample was naive CD8+ T cells sorted from blood. These receptors came from a woman aged 25 to 39 in good health.

This clone was observed once. V usage is TRBV5-1 and J usage is TRBJ2-2; D not certain. The CDR3 length is 12 residues. Deletions cut 2 bases from V and 10 bases from J, with 9 bases between. CDR1 and CDR2 (germline): SGHRS, YFSETQ. This chain's CDR3 is CASSLGGPELFF. The CDR3 coding sequence is TGCGCCAGCAGCTTAGGCGGACCGGAGCTGTTTTTT.

This clone was seen only once. This chain connects TRBV4-1 to TRBJ2-7; 8 bases fit TRBD2. Germline lookup yields CDR1 MGHRA and CDR2 YSYEKL. The CDR3 is 15 amino acids. V gave up 1 base and J gave up 1 base; unmatched junction bases: 3. DNA of the CDR3: TGCGCCAGCAGCCAAGGTAGCGGGGTTTCCTACGAGCAGTACTTC. This gives the protein CASSQGSGVSYEQYF.

This chain joins TRBV7-9 and TRBJ2-1; 9 nucleotides match TRBD1. In germline, CDR1 is SEHNR, CDR2 FQNEAQ (reference sequence). The ends lost 5 bases at V and 3 bases at J; junction bases unmatched: 5. This CDR3 spans 15 amino acids. CDR3 in amino acids: CASSPPGQGYNEQFF. Written as DNA, the CDR3 is TGTGCCAGCAGCCCACCGGGACAGGGCTACAATGAGCAGTTCTTC.

About this clone: The junction departs from the called germline gene at one end, perhaps through a read error. This chain joins TRBV7-9 and TRBJ1-5; a weak D match, TRBD1 (5 bases). Germline CDR1 is SEHNR and CDR2 is FQNEAQ (reference sequence). CDR3 length equals 16 residues. The CDR3 here is CANSPAVGKGSQPQHF. The CDR3 bases are TGTGCCAACAGCCCCGCGGTGGGTAAGGGGAGCCAGCCCCAGCATTTT.

The chain employs TRBV15 and TRBJ1-4; no definite D call. Per the germline V gene, CDR1 is LNHNV and CDR2 is YYDKDF (reference sequence). This CDR3 spans 14 amino acids. Trimming removed 1 base at V and 12 bases at J, with 15 bases between. The CDR3 DNA sequence: TGTGCCACCAGCAGAGGGACCTCAACAAAGGAACTGTTTTTT. As protein: CATSRGTSTKELFF.

In this sample, this clone turned up once. This chain uses TRBV13 with TRBJ2-2; weak D call: TRBD2 (6 bases). Germline loops: CDR1 PRHDT, CDR2 FYEKMQ (reference sequence). Trimming stripped 1 base from V and 5 bases from J, with 11 bases between. The CDR3 spans 15 residues. CDR3: CASSLVGGGTGELFF. The CDR3, as DNA: TGTGCCAGCAGCTTAGTTGGGGGAGGAACCGGGGAGCTGTTTTTT.

The chain carries TRBV2 and TRBJ2-7; D gene uncertain. Germline V gene sequence: CDR1 SNHLY, CDR2 FYNNEI. V was pared by 7 bases and J by 5 bases, with 12 bases between. The CDR3 loop spans 12 amino acids. The CDR3 bases are TGTGCCAGCAAAGCTTTATCCCACGAGCAGTACTTC. It specifies CASKALSHEQYF.

Worth noting for this clone: Other DNA sequences in this specimen translate into the identical CDR3. The V and J genes are TRBV28 and TRBJ1-2, with unresolved D. The CDR3 covers 11 residues. V was trimmed by 6 bases and J by 2 bases, leaving 4 bases between them. The V gene's germline CDR1 is MDHEN and CDR2 SYDVKM. CDR3 DNA: TGTGCCAGCAGCCCCAACTATGGCTACACCTTC. Translated: CASSPNYGYTF.

This chain uses TRBV5-1 with TRBJ2-6, with D possibly being TRBD1 (5 bases). Trimming cost V 8 bases and J 2 bases, with 11 bases left between them. CDR1 is SGHRS and CDR2 is YFSETQ in the germline V gene. The CDR3 is 14 residues long. The CDR3 reads CASAGPTGANVLTF. CDR3 DNA sequence: TGCGCCAGTGCAGGGCCGACTGGGGCCAACGTCCTGACTTTC.

The chain combines TRBV9 with TRBJ2-1, with 13 bases aligning to TRBD2. The CDR3 is 16 residues long. Germline trimming cut 3 bases from V and 5 bases from J; bases unmatched to any gene: 5. CDR1 and CDR2 (germline): SGDLS, YYNGEE. Written as DNA, the CDR3 is TGTGCCAGCAGCGAAACTAGCGGGAGGGCCCACAATGAGCAGTTCTTC. This encodes CASSETSGRAHNEQFF.

This chain joins TRBV27 and TRBJ2-7; D is unresolved. V was clipped by 3 bases and J by 6 bases, with 12 bases between them. This CDR3 is 13 amino acids long. CDR1 is MNHEY, CDR2 SMNVEV, per germline (reference sequence). This chain's CDR3 is CASSFLLGSEQYF. The CDR3 DNA is TGTGCCAGCAGTTTTTTGTTGGGAAGCGAGCAGTACTTC.

The genes are TRBV6-1 and TRBJ2-5; D uncertain. The V and J ends lost 2 bases and 4 bases respectively, with 11 bases between them. The CDR3 is 14 residues long. CDR1 is MNHNS and CDR2 is SASEGT in the germline V gene. DNA for the CDR3: TGTGCCAGCAGTGAATTAAAGATTAGAGAGACCCAGTACTTC. This encodes CASSELKIRETQYF.

The gene calls are TRBV28 and TRBJ1-2; tentatively, D is TRBD1 (5 bases). This CDR3 region has 15 residues. The ends were cut back, 3 bases at V and 4 bases at J, with 15 bases in the middle. The germline V gene has CDR1 MDHEN and CDR2 SYDVKM. The chain's CDR3 is CASSFVGTLSYGYTF. Here the CDR3 DNA reads TGTGCCAGCAGTTTTGTAGGGACTCTAAGCTATGGCTACACCTTC.

The chain couples TRBV6-1 to TRBJ2-2; no reliable D call. CDR1 and CDR2 (germline): MNHNS, SASEGT. Trimming pared 11 bases from V and 5 bases from J, leaving 15 bases between. The CDR3 has 13 amino acids. CDR3 DNA sequence: TGTGCCGGGTGGTGGGCTGGGACCGGGGAGCTGTTTTTT. It codes for CAGWWAGTGELFF.

The rearrangement joins TRBV28 to TRBJ2-3; 7 nucleotides line up with TRBD2. Germline CDR1 and CDR2: MDHEN and SYDVKM. The CDR3 extends over 14 amino acids. With V trimmed by 2 bases and J by 3 bases, 2 bases remained unmatched. The CDR3 DNA is TGTGCCAGCAGTTTAGCGGGGGTGACAGATACGCAGTATTTT. Protein product: CASSLAGVTDTQYF. Filled out from reference TRBV28 and TRBJ2-3, the complete variable domain reads DVKVTQSSRYLVKRTGEKVFLECVQDMDHENMFWYRQDPGLGLRLIYFSYDVKMKEKGDIPEGYSVSREKKERFSLILESASTNQTSMYLCASSLAGVTDTQYFGPGTRLTVL.

This chain's CDR3 is CASSQDPNLSRGRAFGELFF. The CDR3 DNA reads as TGCGCCAGCAGCCAAGATCCGAATTTATCCCGCGGGAGGGCCTTCGGGGAGCTGTTTTTT. J is TRBJ2-2 and V is TRBV4-1, with TRBD2 identical over 9 bases. Germline CDR1 reads MGHRA; CDR2 reads YSYEKL. Trimming took 0 bases from V and 7 from J; bases not matched to a gene: 18. The CDR3 covers 20 residues.

The chain joins TRBV6-1 to TRBJ2-5; D perhaps matches TRBD2 (6 bases). V gave up 2 bases and J gave up 1 base, with 17 bases separating them. The CDR3 has 17 residues. Germline V gives CDR1 MNHNS, CDR2 SASEGT. CDR3 sequence reads: CASSELGGAGPQETQYF. For the CDR3, the DNA is TGTGCCAGCAGTGAATTGGGGGGAGCGGGCCCCCAAGAGACCCAGTACTTC.

The V and J genes are TRBV5-6 and TRBJ2-2; no reliable D call. The CDR3 has 15 amino acids. V was trimmed by 4 bases and J by 0 bases, leaving 10 bases between them. Germline CDR1 SGHDT, CDR2 YYEEEE. CDR3: CASSPGQANTGELFF. The CDR3 coding sequence is TGTGCCAGCAGCCCTGGGCAAGCGAACACCGGGGAGCTGTTTTTT.

This chain joins TRBV5-6 and TRBJ1-2, with 11 bases aligning to TRBD1. Per the germline V gene, CDR1 is SGHDT and CDR2 is YYEEEE. V lost 4 bases, J lost 4 bases, and 3 bases stayed unmatched. CDR3 length: 14 residues. The CDR3 coding sequence is TGTGCCAGCAGCCCGGGACAGGGGGTCTATGGCTACACCTTC. The encoded protein is CASSPGQGVYGYTF.

The gene calls are TRBV5-1 and TRBJ2-2; D unresolved. Germline-derived CDR1 and CDR2 are SGHRS and YFSETQ. V was pared by 4 bases and J by 7 bases, with 11 bases between. This CDR3 is built from 13 residues. CDR3 in amino acids: CASSASWDGELFF. The CDR3 coding sequence is TGCGCCAGCAGCGCAAGTTGGGACGGGGAGCTGTTTTTT.